This TCR beta chain was documented in a study of cytomegalovirus exposure and HLA in healthy donors. Sequencing was performed with immunoSEQ multiplex PCR; in TCRdb, only in-frame clones are kept and a portion is missing. The table lists 97,000 or so clones, roughly 87% of them singletons. V lost 5 bases, J lost 5 bases, and 4 bases stayed unmatched. Germline CDR1 SGHAT, CDR2 FQNNGV. CDR3 length: 14 amino acids. V usage is TRBV11-2 and J usage is TRBJ1-4; 8 nucleotides line up with TRBD1. The sample consisted of PBMCs. This TCR was recovered from a woman aged 25 to 39 in good health and CMV-seronegative. Here the CDR3 DNA reads TGTGCCAGCAGCCGGGACAGGCGGAATGAAAAACTGTTTTTT. It codes for CASSRDRRNEKLFF. Drawing the rest from reference TRBV11-2 and TRBJ1-4, the complete variable domain is EAGVAQSPRYKIIEKRQSVAFWCNPISGHATLYWYQQILGQGPKLLIQFQNNGVVDDSQLPKDRFSAERLKGVDSTLKIQPAKLEDSAVYLCASSRDRRNEKLFFGSGTQLSVL.